This TCR beta chain was sequenced for a study of graft-versus-host responses after intestinal transplantation. Study overall: Multivisceral, liver-intestinal, or isolated intestinal transplants were received by the recipients. Anti-thymocyte globulin was used for induction in all recipients, who then took tacrolimus and steroids for approximately 3 years.

Study-level findings and limits: Detection of GvH clones occurred in recipient marrow, and some had their first appearance in ileum or blood.

Using immunoSEQ multiplex PCR, the repertoire was profiled, and TCRdb retains in-frame clones only, with some absent. The profile shows about 24,000 clones, 80% to 90% of them singletons. As for this clone: Its antigen is unidentified.

The sequencing here drew on PBMCs, taken roughly 450 days after intestinal transplant. This clonotype was obtained from a human patient who received an intestinal transplant, so some T cells may come from the graft donor.

In DNA, the CDR3 is TGTGCCAGCAGTTTAGACTCAGGGGGTCGTCCCTACGAGCAGTACTTC. It is translated as CASSLDSGGRPYEQYF. The chain employs TRBV28 and TRBJ2-7; TRBD1 agrees at 7 bases. V lost 2 bases and J lost 2; bases outside the gene matches: 9. The CDR3 is made up of 16 amino acids. Germline lookup yields CDR1 MDHEN and CDR2 SYDVKM.